This T cell receptor (beta chain) was sequenced in a study of blood T cell dynamics during melanoma immunotherapy. About the research overall: First-line therapy was either pembrolizumab or nivolumab with ipilimumab for metastatic melanoma.

As to time point: pre-treatment baseline. One draw preceded checkpoint blockade; another followed its first cycle at week 3. At 12 weeks after first infusion, RECIST 1.1 defined response for most patients. Comments on this clone: Its target is not known.

TCRdb keeps only in-frame clones here, not all; method: immunoSEQ multiplex PCR. The sample holds some 25,000 clones, around 85% seen once. Regarding the study as a whole: Whether repertoire-driving clones were melanoma-specific could not be determined.

The CDR3 contains 14 residues. The V end lost 0 bases, the J end lost 4 bases, and 10 bases lay between the germline ends. CDR1 is SGDLS and CDR2 is YYNGEE in the germline V gene. This chain connects TRBV9 to TRBJ1-2; TRBD1 might be the D (6 bases). The clonotype comes from a human donor with melanoma. The starting material was blood, obtained from a patient treated with checkpoint blockade. The CDR3 loop is CASSVGTALYGYTF. The DNA for the CDR3 is TGTGCCAGCAGCGTAGGGACAGCCCTCTATGGCTACACCTTC.